Sequencing of this T cell receptor (beta chain) was carried out in a study of blood T cell repertoires in COVID-19. In the original workflow: Researchers report that nucleated cell counts were estimated from reference gene primer amplification. Measured with immunoSEQ multiplex PCR; TCRdb has only the in-frame clones, and not every one. D and trimming come from the DNA, and the V and J calls and clone size come from that table. The sample has more than 250,000 clones; 70% to 90% are singletons. This clonotype originated in a young man with active or convalescent COVID-19. The sample consisted of peripheral blood.

The CDR3: CASSNTQGIGLGEQYF. CDR3 sequence (DNA): TGTGCCAGCAGCAACACACAGGGGATAGGATTGGGGGAGCAGTACTTC. V and J are TRBV13 and TRBJ2-7, with TRBD1 matching over 7 bases. This CDR3 is 16 amino acids long. The germline CDR1 and CDR2 sequences are PRHDT and FYEKMQ (reference sequence). The J segment lost 7 bases and the V segment lost 5 bases, leaving 17 bases of the junction unmatched.